This T cell receptor beta chain was identified during a study of technical replicates of blood from a few donors. This CDR3 is 16 amino acids long. Germline CDR1 reads SGHRS; CDR2 reads YFSETQ. Germline trimming cut 3 bases from V and 0 bases from J; bases unmatched to any gene: 2. Produced via immunoSEQ multiplex PCR; TCRdb's table is partial and in-frame only. The sample lists 45,000 to 65,000 clones, nearly 95% seen once, with about 3% in the top ten. Sequenced: PBMCs. The genes are TRBV5-1 and TRBJ2-3; 12 nucleotides line up with TRBD2. The TCR originated in a human donor in good health. Some clones in this sample may be carry-over from other donors' samples. CDR3 sequence: CASSSGLAGSTDTQYF. As DNA, the CDR3 is TGCGCCAGCAGCTCAGGACTAGCGGGGAGCACAGATACGCAGTATTTT.